The 29 T cell receptor beta chains below come from one sample, sequenced in a study of breast tumors, draining lymph nodes, adjacent tissues (dated by TCRdb to 2015 to 2016). To prepare the library, multiplex PCR was applied. This sample was sequenced with an Illumina HiSeq 2000. TCRdb reworked the public reads: Q25 trimming with fastp, MiXCR clone assembly, productive beta chains retained. All rows with the same CDR3 protein become a single entry with the most common DNA and genes. This sample gives 130,000 or so distinct CDR3 sequences in total; 21% of them show up just once. The ten biggest clones cover roughly 2% of the sample. Lymph node samples were obtained from the axillary draining lymph nodes of breast cancer patients. Sequenced input: axillary lymph node tissue. The receptors were sampled from a female donor with breast cancer. Some clones in this sample may be carry-over from other donors' samples.

This clonotype was counted at least ten times. The chain uses TRBV2 and TRBJ2-5; 8 nucleotides agree with TRBD1. Trimming removed 4 bases from V and 5 bases from J; junction bases left unmatched: 9. This CDR3 is built from 15 residues. Germline loops: CDR1 SNHLY, CDR2 FYNNEI. The DNA for the CDR3 is TGTGCCAGCAGTGCGGCCACAGGGGGAAGGGAGACCCAGTACTTC. Protein: CASSAATGGRETQYF.

On this clonotype: One junction end disagrees with the germline gene, perhaps due to a read error. The chain links TRBV11-3 to TRBJ2-2; 9 nucleotides match TRBD1. CDR3 length: 16 residues. Germline V gene data show CDR1 as SGHNT and CDR2 as YENEEA. The CDR3 region is CASGLVGTGFTGELFF. The CDR3 DNA reads TGTGCCAGCGGCTTAGTAGGGACAGGGTTCACCGGGGAGCTGTTTTTT.

The sample holds many counts of this clonotype. The chain couples TRBV2 to TRBJ2-7, with a weak D call TRBD2 (6 bases). V was cut by 7 bases and J by 5 bases, with 12 bases left in between. Germline lookup yields CDR1 SNHLY and CDR2 FYNNEI. This CDR3 spans 12 amino acids. The CDR3, as DNA: TGTGCCAGCACCTTGTGGGGGGACGAGCAGTACTTC. Its protein is CASTLWGDEQYF.

Worth noting for this clonotype: A much more abundant neighbour one base away suggests this may be a read error. As the CDR3 is not closed by the conserved phenylalanine or tryptophan, this likely results from a read error. The chain has TRBV7-9 and TRBJ2-5; the D gene is possibly TRBD1 (5 bases). The CDR3 extends over 14 amino acids. Trimming took off 3 bases at V and 3 bases at J, with 11 bases between the two ends. CDR1 and CDR2 from the germline V gene are SEHNR and FQNEAQ (reference sequence). CDR3 coding DNA: TGTGCCAGCAGCTTCTGGGTAGGGGAAGAGACCCAGTACCTC. Amino acids: CASSFWVGEETQYL.

The chain combines TRBV27 with TRBJ2-2; D tentatively fits TRBD1 or TRBD2 (5 bases each). CDR1 is MNHEY, CDR2 SMNVEV, per germline (reference sequence). The ends were cut back, 4 bases at V and 2 bases at J, with 17 bases in the middle. The CDR3 sequence is 17 residues long. In DNA form, the CDR3 reads TGTGCCAGCAGTTGGGGCGGAGGAAACCCTAACACCGGGGAGCTGTTTTTT. This codes for CASSWGGGNPNTGELFF.

This clonotype has a count of ten or more. The V and J genes are TRBV2 and TRBJ2-1; 8 nucleotides line up with TRBD1. V gave up 5 bases and J gave up 5 bases; unmatched junction bases: 5. This CDR3 is 14 amino acids long. Germline loops: CDR1 SNHLY, CDR2 FYNNEI. CDR3 region: CASSPGTGNNEQFF. The CDR3 DNA is TGTGCCAGCAGTCCCGGGACAGGAAACAATGAGCAGTTCTTC.

The J gene is TRBJ2-1, the V gene TRBV30; 11 nucleotides match TRBD2. Germline values: CDR1 GTSNPN, CDR2 SVGIG (reference sequence). This CDR3 is 14 amino acids long. The V and J ends lost 5 bases and 6 bases, in that order; junction bases with no gene match: 6. The CDR3 spells CAWALAGGGNEQFF. The CDR3 DNA reads TGTGCCTGGGCCCTAGCGGGAGGAGGCAATGAGCAGTTCTTC.

This clonotype has just a few counts. The chain employs TRBV14 and TRBJ2-3, with 9 bases aligning to TRBD2. The V gene's germline CDR1 is SGHDN and CDR2 FVKESK. The trim removed 4 bases at V and 2 bases at J, leaving 16 bases unmatched. CDR3 length equals 19 residues. The chain's CDR3 is CASSRYRKSGRPITDTQYF. The DNA for the CDR3 is TGTGCCAGCAGCCGATACAGGAAAAGCGGGAGGCCTATCACAGATACGCAGTATTTT.

This clonotype was observed many times. V gene TRBV30 combines with J gene TRBJ1-3, with D uncertain. Trimming cost V 1 base and J 4 bases, with 5 bases left between them. The CDR3 covers 12 residues. From germline, CDR1 is GTSNPN and CDR2 SVGIG (reference sequence). The CDR3 sequence: CAWSGTGNTIYF. CDR3 DNA sequence: TGTGCCTGGAGTGGAACAGGAAACACCATATATTTT. The whole variable domain, filled in from reference TRBV30 and TRBJ1-3, reads SQTIHQWPATLVQPVGSPLSLECTVEGTSNPNLYWYRQAAGRGLQLLFYSVGIGQISSEVPQNLSASRPQDRQFILSSKKLLLSDSGFYLCAWSGTGNTIYFGEGSWLTVV.

There are many counts of this clonotype. The chain recombines TRBV15 with TRBJ2-7; D is unresolved. The CDR3 runs to 15 residues. V was trimmed by 3 bases and J by 2 bases, leaving 14 bases between them. Germline V lookup: CDR1 LNHNV, CDR2 YYDKDF (reference sequence). The CDR3 loop reads CATSRNTGPTYEQYF. The CDR3 DNA reads as TGTGCCACCAGCAGGAACACCGGGCCCACCTACGAGCAGTACTTC.

This clonotype appeared many times. CDR3 amino acids: CASSIRTSPLNEQFF. CDR3 nucleotide sequence: TGTGCCAGCAGCATTCGGACTAGCCCCCTCAATGAGCAGTTCTTC. V gene TRBV7-9 combines with J gene TRBJ2-1; 8 nucleotides line up with TRBD2. Germline assignment: CDR1 SEHNR and CDR2 FQNEAQ (reference sequence). The V segment lost 5 bases and the J segment 6 bases; nucleotides outside the gene matches: 9. The CDR3 loop spans 15 amino acids.

This clonotype was detected only once. The gene calls are TRBV29-1 and TRBJ1-1, with D perhaps matching TRBD1 (5 bases). The CDR3 length is 12 residues. Trimming removed 8 bases from V and 3 bases from J, with 13 bases in between. Germline V gene lookup returns CDR1 SQVTM and CDR2 ANQGSEA. The CDR3 region is CSTNRWDTEAFF. CDR3 nucleotides: TGCAGCACAAACAGGTGGGACACTGAAGCTTTCTTT.

This clonotype was counted many times. This chain connects TRBV12-3 or TRBV12-4 to TRBJ2-1; 8 bases map to TRBD1. V dropped 3 bases and J dropped 5; count of bases not matched to a gene: 6. CDR3 size: 15 residues. The CDR3 DNA reads as TGTGCCAGCAGTTTTTGGGACAGGTCACACAATGAGCAGTTCTTC. Amino acid sequence: CASSFWDRSHNEQFF.

This clonotype was recorded a few times. The chain has TRBV6-5 and TRBJ1-6, with 11 bases lining up with TRBD1. Germline trimming cut 5 bases from V and 8 bases from J; bases unmatched to any gene: 5. The CDR3 covers 15 residues. Germline values: CDR1 MNHEY, CDR2 SVGAGI. DNA of the CDR3: TGTGCCAGCAGTAGTAGGGACAGGGGGGATTCACCCCTCCACTTT. It codes for CASSSRDRGDSPLHF.

Many counts were recorded for this clonotype. The rearrangement uses TRBV5-5 and TRBJ2-7; TRBD2 aligns across 12 bases. Germline V gene data show CDR1 as SGHKS and CDR2 as YYEKEE (reference sequence). The CDR3 is 17 amino acids. J was trimmed by 0 bases and V by 0 bases; bases with no gene match: 4. The CDR3 coding sequence is TGTGCCAGCAGCTTGGGGCTAGCGGGGGGGACCTCCTACGAGCAGTACTTC. Amino acids: CASSLGLAGGTSYEQYF.

In this sample, this clonotype turned up many times. The V gene is TRBV15, the J gene TRBJ2-3, with TRBD2 identical over 13 bases. This CDR3 is built from 17 residues. The ends lost 5 bases at V and 2 bases at J; junction bases unmatched: 7. In germline, CDR1 is LNHNV, CDR2 YYDKDF (reference sequence). Here the CDR3 DNA reads TGTGCCACCAGCGATGGACTAGCGGGAGTATCCACAGATACGCAGTATTTT. Translated: CATSDGLAGVSTDTQYF.

This clonotype was observed at least ten times. This chain links TRBV18 with TRBJ1-2; TRBD1 might be the D (6 bases). Germline lookup yields CDR1 KGHSH and CDR2 LQKENI. V was pared by 2 bases and J by 4 bases, with 8 bases between. There are 13 residues in the CDR3. For the CDR3, the DNA is TGTGCCAGCTCACCAGGGGGCGGCTATGGCTACACCTTC. It encodes CASSPGGGYGYTF.

This clonotype has at least ten counts. V gene TRBV5-1 combines with J gene TRBJ2-7; D may be TRBD1 or TRBD2 (5 bases each). V lost 4 bases and J 12 bases, leaving 20 bases between the germline ends. CDR3 length: 13 residues. CDR1 SGHRS and CDR2 YFSETQ come from the germline V gene. The CDR3 nucleotides read TGCGCCAGCAGCCGCCGGGGCGAACTACCGGCGTACTTC. Translating gives CASSRRGELPAYF.

This clonotype occurred many times. The chain carries TRBV6-1 and TRBJ2-7; a weak D match, TRBD1 (6 bases). This CDR3 is built from 11 residues. Trimming cost V 6 bases and J 7 bases, with 10 bases left between them. Germline lookup yields CDR1 MNHNS and CDR2 SASEGT. CDR3 region: CASRQGGEQYF. CDR3 nucleotide sequence: TGTGCCAGCAGACAGGGTGGGGAGCAGTACTTC.

This clonotype was seen many times. This chain uses TRBV5-6 with TRBJ1-5; D may be TRBD1 (6 bases). CDR1 SGHDT and CDR2 YYEEEE come from the germline V gene. V lost 4 bases to trimming and J lost 3 bases, with 14 bases between them. The CDR3 has 15 amino acids. CDR3 coding DNA: TGTGCCAGCAGCCAACAACAGGGATACAATCAGCCCCAGCATTTT. It codes for CASSQQQGYNQPQHF.

The J gene is TRBJ2-3, the V gene TRBV4-1; 7 nucleotides align to TRBD2. The CDR3 totals 16 residues. Trimming cost V 0 bases and J 2 bases; bases outside gene matches: 5. The V gene's germline CDR1 is MGHRA and CDR2 YSYEKL. The CDR3 here is CASSQDREGFTDTQYF. Written as DNA, the CDR3 is TGCGCCAGCAGCCAAGACAGGGAGGGGTTCACAGATACGCAGTATTTT.

This clonotype turned up a few times. The chain employs TRBV15 and TRBJ2-7, with D possibly being TRBD1 (6 bases). Germline V gives CDR1 LNHNV, CDR2 YYDKDF (reference sequence). V dropped 1 base and J dropped 3 bases, with 16 bases sitting between them. This CDR3 comprises 16 residues. The CDR3 DNA follows: TGTGCCACCAGCAGAGCCGAGGGCAGGGGAAACTACGAGCAGTACTTC. Protein product: CATSRAEGRGNYEQYF.

This clonotype appeared a few times. In DNA, the CDR3 is TGTGCCAGCAGGTCATGGGGAGGAAACACCATATATTTT. Translation: CASRSWGGNTIYF. The chain links TRBV5-5 to TRBJ1-3; D is uncertain. V dropped 5 bases and J dropped 4 bases, with 10 bases sitting between them. This CDR3 has 13 residues. Germline values: CDR1 SGHKS, CDR2 YYEKEE (reference sequence).

Ten or more counts support this clonotype. The chain has TRBV7-2 and TRBJ1-2; D remains ambiguous. V was cut by 3 bases and J by 0 bases, with 8 bases left in between. This CDR3 comprises 14 residues. Germline V lookup: CDR1 SGHTA, CDR2 FQGNSA. The CDR3 coding sequence is TGTGCCAGCAGCTTTTTTAGAGCTAACTATGGCTACACCTTC. As protein: CASSFFRANYGYTF. The full variable domain, in which reference TRBV7-2 and TRBJ1-2 provide the parts outside the CDR3, is GAGVSQSPSNKVTEKGKDVELRCDPISGHTALYWYRQSLGQGLEFLIYFQGNSAPDKSGLPSDRFSAERTGGSVSTLTIQRTQQEDSAVYLCASSFFRANYGYTFGSGTRLTVV.

There are many counts of this clonotype. The chain joins TRBV5-5 to TRBJ1-5; D ambiguous. Germline lookup yields CDR1 SGHKS and CDR2 YYEKEE (reference sequence). V was pared by 0 bases and J by 7 bases, with 11 bases between. The CDR3 extends over 14 amino acids. The CDR3, as DNA: TGTGCCAGCAGCTTGGTGGACGGCGGGCAGCCCCAGCATTTT. This translates into CASSLVDGGQPQHF. The full variable domain, with the rest looked up from reference TRBV5-5 and TRBJ1-5, is DAGVTQSPTHLIKTRGQQVTLRCSPISGHKSVSWYQQVLGQGPQFIFQYYEKEERGRGNFPDRFSARQFPNYSSELNVNALLLGDSALYLCASSLVDGGQPQHFGDGTRLSIL.

In this sample, this clonotype turned up many times. The gene calls are TRBV24-1 and TRBJ2-2, with D unclear. The CDR3 totals 16 residues. Germline assignment: CDR1 KGHDR and CDR2 SFDVKD. V was trimmed by 4 bases and J by 4 bases, leaving 15 bases between them. For the CDR3, the DNA is TGTGCCACCAGTGACCCCTCGGACGGCGGCACCGGGGAGCTGTTTTTT. Protein sequence: CATSDPSDGGTGELFF.

There are many counts of this clonotype. CDR3 sequence: CATSSPQGTGELFF. The CDR3 coding sequence is TGTGCCACCAGCTCCCCCCAGGGCACCGGGGAGCTGTTTTTT. The J gene is TRBJ2-2, the V gene TRBV24-1; D is possibly TRBD1 (5 bases). The germline V and J ends were trimmed by 7 bases and 4 bases, with 12 bases remaining between them. Germline loops: CDR1 KGHDR, CDR2 SFDVKD. The CDR3 loop spans 14 amino acids.

This chain uses TRBV10-1 with TRBJ2-2, with D unclear. The CDR3 spans 14 residues. Germline values: CDR1 WNHNN, CDR2 SYGVQD (reference sequence). The V and J ends lost 5 bases and 1 base respectively, with 8 bases between them. DNA for the CDR3: TGCGCCAGCAGTTTAGAACAGAACACCGGGGAGCTGTTTTTT. It encodes CASSLEQNTGELFF.

This clonotype has at least ten counts. V usage is TRBV5-1 and J usage is TRBJ2-2; TRBD1 or TRBD2 may be the D gene (6 bases each). The V gene's germline CDR1 is SGHRS and CDR2 YFSETQ. Trimming removed 4 bases from V and 5 bases from J, with 18 bases in between. CDR3 length: 16 amino acids. The CDR3 sequence: CASSTRTVGRTGELFF. The CDR3 DNA is TGCGCCAGCAGCACACGGACAGTAGGGAGGACCGGGGAGCTGTTTTTT.